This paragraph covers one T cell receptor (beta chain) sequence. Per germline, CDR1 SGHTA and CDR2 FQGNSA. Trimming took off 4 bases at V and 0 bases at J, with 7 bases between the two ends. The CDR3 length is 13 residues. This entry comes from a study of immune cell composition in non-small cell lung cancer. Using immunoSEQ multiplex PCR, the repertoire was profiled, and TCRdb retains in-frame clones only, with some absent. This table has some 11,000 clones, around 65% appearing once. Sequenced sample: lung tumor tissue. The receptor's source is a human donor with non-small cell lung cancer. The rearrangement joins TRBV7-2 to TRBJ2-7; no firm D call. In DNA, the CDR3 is TGTGCCAGCAGCTCCCAGGCCTCCTACGAGCAGTACTTC. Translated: CASSSQASYEQYF.